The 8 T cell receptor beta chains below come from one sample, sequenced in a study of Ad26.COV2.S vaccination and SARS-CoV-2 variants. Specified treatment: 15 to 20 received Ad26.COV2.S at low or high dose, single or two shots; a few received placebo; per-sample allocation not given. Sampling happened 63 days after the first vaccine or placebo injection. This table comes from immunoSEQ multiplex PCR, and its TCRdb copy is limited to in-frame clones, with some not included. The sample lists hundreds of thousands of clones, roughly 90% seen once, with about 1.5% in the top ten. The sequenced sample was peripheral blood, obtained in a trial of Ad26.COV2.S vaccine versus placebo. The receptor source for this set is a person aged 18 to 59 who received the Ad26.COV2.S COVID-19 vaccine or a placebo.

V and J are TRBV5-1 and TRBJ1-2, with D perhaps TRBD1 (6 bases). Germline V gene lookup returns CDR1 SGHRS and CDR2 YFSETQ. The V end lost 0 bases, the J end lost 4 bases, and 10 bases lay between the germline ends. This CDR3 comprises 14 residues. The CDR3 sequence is CASSLDGQLYGYTF. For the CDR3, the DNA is TGCGCCAGCAGCTTGGACGGACAGCTCTATGGCTACACCTTC.

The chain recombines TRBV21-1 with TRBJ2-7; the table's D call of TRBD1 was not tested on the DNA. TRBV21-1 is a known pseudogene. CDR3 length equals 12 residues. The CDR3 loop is CARRTGFNEQYF. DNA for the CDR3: TGTGCCAGACGGACAGGATTTAACGAGCAGTACTTC.

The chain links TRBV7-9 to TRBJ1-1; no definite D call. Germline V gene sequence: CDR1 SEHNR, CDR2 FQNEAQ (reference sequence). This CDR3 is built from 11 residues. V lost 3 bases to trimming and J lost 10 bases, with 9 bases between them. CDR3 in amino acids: CASSFGVGAFF. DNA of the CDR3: TGTGCCAGCAGCTTTGGAGTGGGAGCTTTCTTT. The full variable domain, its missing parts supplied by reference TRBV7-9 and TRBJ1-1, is DTGVSQNPRHKITKRGQNVTFRCDPISEHNRLYWYRQTLGQGPEFLTYFQNEAQLEKSRLLSDRFSAERPKGSFSTLEIQRTEQGDSAMYLCASSFGVGAFFGQGTRLTVV.

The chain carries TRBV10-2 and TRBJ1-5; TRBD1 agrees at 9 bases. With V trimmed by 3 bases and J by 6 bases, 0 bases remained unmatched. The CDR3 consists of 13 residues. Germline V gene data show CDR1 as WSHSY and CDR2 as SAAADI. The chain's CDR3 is CASSEQGAQPQHF. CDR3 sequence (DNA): TGCGCCAGCAGTGAACAGGGGGCTCAGCCCCAGCATTTT.

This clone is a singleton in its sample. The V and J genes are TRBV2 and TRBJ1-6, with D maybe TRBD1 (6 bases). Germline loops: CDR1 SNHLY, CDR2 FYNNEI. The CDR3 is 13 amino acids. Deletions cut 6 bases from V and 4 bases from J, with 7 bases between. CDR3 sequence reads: CASRDRYNSPLHF. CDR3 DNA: TGTGCCAGCAGGGACAGATATAATTCACCCCTCCACTTT.

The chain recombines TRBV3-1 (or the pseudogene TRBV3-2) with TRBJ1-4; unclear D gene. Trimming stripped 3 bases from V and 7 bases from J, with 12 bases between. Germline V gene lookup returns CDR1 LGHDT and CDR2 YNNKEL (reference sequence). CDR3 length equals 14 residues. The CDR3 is CASSQMTGPEKLFF. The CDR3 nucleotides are TGTGCCAGCAGCCAGATGACGGGCCCTGAAAAACTGTTTTTT.

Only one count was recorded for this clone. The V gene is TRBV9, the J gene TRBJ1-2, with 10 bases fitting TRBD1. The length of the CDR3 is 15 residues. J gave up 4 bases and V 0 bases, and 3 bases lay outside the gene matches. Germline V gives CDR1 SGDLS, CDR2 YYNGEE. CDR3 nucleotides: TGTGCCAGCAGCGTAGGGGACAGGGGCATCTATGGCTACACCTTC. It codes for CASSVGDRGIYGYTF.

Written as DNA, the CDR3 is TGTGCCAGCAGGGGCGGCGGGACAAGCTTCATGAACACTGAAGCTTTCTTT. This translates into CASRGGGTSFMNTEAFF. The chain has TRBV2 and TRBJ1-1; perhaps TRBD1 as D (6 bases). Germline CDR1 reads SNHLY; CDR2 reads FYNNEI. The CDR3 loop spans 17 amino acids. Trimming pared 6 bases from V and 0 bases from J, leaving 20 bases between.